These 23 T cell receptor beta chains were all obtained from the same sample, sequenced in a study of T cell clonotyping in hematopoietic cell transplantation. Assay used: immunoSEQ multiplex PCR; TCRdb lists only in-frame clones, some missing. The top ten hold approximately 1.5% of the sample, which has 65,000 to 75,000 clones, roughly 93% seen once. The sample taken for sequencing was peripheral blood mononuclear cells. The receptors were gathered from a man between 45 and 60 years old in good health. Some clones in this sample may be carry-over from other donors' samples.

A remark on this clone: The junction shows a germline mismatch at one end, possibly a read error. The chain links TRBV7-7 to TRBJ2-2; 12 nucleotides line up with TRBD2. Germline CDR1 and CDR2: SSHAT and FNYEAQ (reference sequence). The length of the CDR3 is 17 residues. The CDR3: CASSNLAGGLGTGELFF. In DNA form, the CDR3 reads TGTGCTAGCAGCAATCTAGCGGGGGGGCTCGGAACCGGGGAGCTGTTTTTT.

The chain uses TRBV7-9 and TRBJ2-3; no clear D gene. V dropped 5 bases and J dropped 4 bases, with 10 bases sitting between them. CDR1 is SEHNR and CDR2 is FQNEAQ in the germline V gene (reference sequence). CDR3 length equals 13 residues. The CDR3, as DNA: TGTGCCAGCAGCCCCAAGGGCCCAGATACGCAGTATTTT. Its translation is CASSPKGPDTQYF.

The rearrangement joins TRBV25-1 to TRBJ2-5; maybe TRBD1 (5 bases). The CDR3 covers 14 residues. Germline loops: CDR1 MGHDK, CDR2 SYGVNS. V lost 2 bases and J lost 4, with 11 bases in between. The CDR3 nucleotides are TGTGCCAGCAGTGAACCCAGGGCAGTAGAGACCCAGTACTTC. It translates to CASSEPRAVETQYF.

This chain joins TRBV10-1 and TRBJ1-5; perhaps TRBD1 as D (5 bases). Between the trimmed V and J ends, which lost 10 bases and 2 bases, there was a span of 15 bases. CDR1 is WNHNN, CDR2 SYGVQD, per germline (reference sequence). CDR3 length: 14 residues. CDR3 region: CATTGAAGNQPQHF. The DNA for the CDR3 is TGCGCCACCACCGGGGCGGCTGGCAATCAGCCCCAGCATTTT.

CDR3 residues: CASSYNLGELFF. CDR3 bases: TGTGCCAGCAGTTATAATCTGGGGGAGCTGTTTTTT. The gene calls are TRBV6-6 and TRBJ2-2; D not certain. This CDR3 region has 12 residues. CDR1 and CDR2 from the germline V gene are MNHNY and SVGAGI (reference sequence). V gave up 3 bases and J gave up 8 bases, with 7 bases separating them.

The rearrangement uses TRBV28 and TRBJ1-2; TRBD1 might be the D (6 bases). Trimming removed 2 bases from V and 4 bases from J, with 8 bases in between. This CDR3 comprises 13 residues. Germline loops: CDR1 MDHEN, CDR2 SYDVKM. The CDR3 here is CASSLGGPYGYTF. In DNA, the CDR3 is TGTGCCAGCAGTTTAGGGGGGCCCTATGGCTACACCTTC.

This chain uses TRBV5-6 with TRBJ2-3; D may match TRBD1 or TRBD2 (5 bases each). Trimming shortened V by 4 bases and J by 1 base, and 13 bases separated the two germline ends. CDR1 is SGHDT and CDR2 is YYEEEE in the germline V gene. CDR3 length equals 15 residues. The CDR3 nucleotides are TGTGCCAGCAGCCTATACCTGGGGGGCACAGATACGCAGTATTTT. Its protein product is CASSLYLGGTDTQYF.

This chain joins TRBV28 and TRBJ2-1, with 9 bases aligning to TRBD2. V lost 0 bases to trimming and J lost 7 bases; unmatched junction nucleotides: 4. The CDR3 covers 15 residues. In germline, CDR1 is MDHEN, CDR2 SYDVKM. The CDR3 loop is CASSLWLAGLNEQFF. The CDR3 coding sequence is TGTGCCAGCAGTTTATGGCTAGCGGGATTAAATGAGCAGTTCTTC.

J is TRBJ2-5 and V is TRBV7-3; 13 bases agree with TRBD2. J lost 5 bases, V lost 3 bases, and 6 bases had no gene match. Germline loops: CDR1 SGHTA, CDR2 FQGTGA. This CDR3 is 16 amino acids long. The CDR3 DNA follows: TGTGCCAGCAGCTTTCGGGGACTAGCGGGACTGGAGACCCAGTACTTC. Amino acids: CASSFRGLAGLETQYF.

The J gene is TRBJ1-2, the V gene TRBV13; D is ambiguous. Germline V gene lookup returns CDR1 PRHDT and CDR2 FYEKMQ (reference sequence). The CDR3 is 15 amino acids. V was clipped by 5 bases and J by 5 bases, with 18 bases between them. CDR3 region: CASSATHTVGYGYTF. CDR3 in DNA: TGTGCCAGCAGCGCGACCCACACCGTCGGGTATGGCTACACCTTC.

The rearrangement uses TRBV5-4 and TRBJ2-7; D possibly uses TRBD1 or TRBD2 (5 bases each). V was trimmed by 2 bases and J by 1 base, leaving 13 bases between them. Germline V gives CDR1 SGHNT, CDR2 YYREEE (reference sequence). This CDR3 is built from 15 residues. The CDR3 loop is CASSFVGTRSYEQYF. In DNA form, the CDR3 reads TGTGCCAGCAGCTTCGTGGGGACGAGATCCTACGAGCAGTACTTC.

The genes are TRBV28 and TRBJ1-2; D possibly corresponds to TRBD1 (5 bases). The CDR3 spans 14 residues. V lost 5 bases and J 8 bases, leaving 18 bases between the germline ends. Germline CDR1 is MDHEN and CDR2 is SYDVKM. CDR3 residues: CASSPHAGRLGYTF. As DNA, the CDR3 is TGTGCCAGCAGTCCGCATGCGGGACGGCTCGGCTACACCTTC.

CDR3 coding DNA: TGTGCCAGCAGTGAACCGAGAGAGGGAACAGATACGCAGTATTTT. The encoded protein is CASSEPREGTDTQYF. The chain links TRBV6-1 to TRBJ2-3, with a possible D match to TRBD2 (5 bases). This CDR3 has 15 residues. Germline V CDR1 and CDR2: MNHNS, SASEGT. Trimming took 2 bases from V and 3 from J, leaving 12 bases between them.

The DNA for the CDR3 is TGTGCCAGCAGTTTAATCGGACAGGTGGCCTACGAGCAGTACTTC. Protein: CASSLIGQVAYEQYF. The V gene is TRBV27, the J gene TRBJ2-7; 7 bases are shared with TRBD1. J lost 2 bases, V lost 2 bases, and 6 bases had no gene match. Per the germline V gene, CDR1 is MNHEY and CDR2 is SMNVEV (reference sequence). The length of the CDR3 is 15 residues.

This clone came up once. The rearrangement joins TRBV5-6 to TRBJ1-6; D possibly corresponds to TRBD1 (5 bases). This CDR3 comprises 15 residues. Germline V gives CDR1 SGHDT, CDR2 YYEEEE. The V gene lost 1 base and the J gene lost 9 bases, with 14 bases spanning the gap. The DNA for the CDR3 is TGTGCCAGCAGCTTGCGGGGTCAGGGCGCTTCACCCCTCCACTTT. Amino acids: CASSLRGQGASPLHF.

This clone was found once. DNA for the CDR3: TGCGCCAGCACGGGGTCAGAGGACAGGGGGTTTAGACAGCAAGAGACCCAGTACTTC. It translates to CASTGSEDRGFRQQETQYF. The chain couples TRBV10-2 to TRBJ2-5, with 10 nucleotides matching TRBD1. The V and J ends lost 7 bases and 2 bases, in that order; junction bases with no gene match: 19. In germline, CDR1 is WSHSY, CDR2 SAAADI. The CDR3 is 19 residues long.

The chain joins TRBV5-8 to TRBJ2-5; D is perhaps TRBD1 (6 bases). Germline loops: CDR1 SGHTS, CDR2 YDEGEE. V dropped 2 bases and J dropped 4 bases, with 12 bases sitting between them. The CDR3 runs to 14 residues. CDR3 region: CASSFSDRGETQYF. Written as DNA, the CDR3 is TGTGCCAGCAGCTTTTCGGACAGAGGAGAGACCCAGTACTTC.

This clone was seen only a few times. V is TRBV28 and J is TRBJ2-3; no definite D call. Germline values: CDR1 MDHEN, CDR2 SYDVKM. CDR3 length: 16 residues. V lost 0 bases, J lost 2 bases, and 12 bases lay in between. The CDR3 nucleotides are TGTGCCAGCAGTTTATGGACACAACCTTCCACAGATACGCAGTATTTT. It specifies CASSLWTQPSTDTQYF.

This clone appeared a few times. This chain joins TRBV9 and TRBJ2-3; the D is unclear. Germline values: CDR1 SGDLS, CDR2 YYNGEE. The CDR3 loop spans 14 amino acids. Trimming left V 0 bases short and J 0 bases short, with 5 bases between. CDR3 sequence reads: CASSVVGSTDTQYF. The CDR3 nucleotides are TGTGCCAGCAGCGTAGTCGGAAGCACAGATACGCAGTATTTT. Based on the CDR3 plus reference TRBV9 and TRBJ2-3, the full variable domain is DSGVTQTPKHLITATGQRVTLRCSPRSGDLSVYWYQQSLDQGLQFLIQYYNGEERAKGNILERFSAQQFPDLHSELNLSSLELGDSALYFCASSVVGSTDTQYFGPGTRLTVL.

CDR3 sequence reads: CASSLMAGSHSYEQYF. DNA of the CDR3: TGCGCCAGCAGCTTGATGGCTGGGAGTCATTCCTACGAGCAGTACTTC. The chain employs TRBV5-1 and TRBJ2-7, with D tentatively TRBD2 (5 bases). Trimming removed 1 base from V and 1 base from J, with 15 bases in between. CDR3 size: 16 residues. The germline gives CDR1 SGHRS, CDR2 YFSETQ.

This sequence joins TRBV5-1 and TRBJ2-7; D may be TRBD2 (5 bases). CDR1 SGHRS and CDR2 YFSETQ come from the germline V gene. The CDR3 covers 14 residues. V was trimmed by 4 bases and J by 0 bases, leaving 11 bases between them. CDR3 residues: CASSPSGLSYEQYF. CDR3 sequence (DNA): TGCGCCAGCAGCCCTTCTGGACTCTCCTACGAGCAGTACTTC. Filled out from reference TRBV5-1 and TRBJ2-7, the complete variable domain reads KAGVTQTPRYLIKTRGQQVTLSCSPISGHRSVSWYQQTPGQGLQFLFEYFSETQRNKGNFPGRFSGRQFSNSRSEMNVSTLELGDSALYLCASSPSGLSYEQYFGPGTRLTVT.

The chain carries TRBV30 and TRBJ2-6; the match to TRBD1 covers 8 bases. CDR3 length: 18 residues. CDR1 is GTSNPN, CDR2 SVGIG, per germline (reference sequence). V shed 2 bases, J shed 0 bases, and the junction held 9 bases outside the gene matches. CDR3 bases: TGTGCCTGGAGTACGACGGGACAGGTGAACTCTGGGGCCAACGTCCTGACTTTC. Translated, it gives CAWSTTGQVNSGANVLTF.

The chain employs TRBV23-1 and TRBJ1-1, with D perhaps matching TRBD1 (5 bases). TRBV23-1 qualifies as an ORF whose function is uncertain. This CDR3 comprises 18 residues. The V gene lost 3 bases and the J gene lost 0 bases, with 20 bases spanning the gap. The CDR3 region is CASSHPFESDIMNTEAFF. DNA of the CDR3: TGCGCCAGCAGTCACCCGTTTGAATCGGACATAATGAACACTGAAGCTTTCTTT.